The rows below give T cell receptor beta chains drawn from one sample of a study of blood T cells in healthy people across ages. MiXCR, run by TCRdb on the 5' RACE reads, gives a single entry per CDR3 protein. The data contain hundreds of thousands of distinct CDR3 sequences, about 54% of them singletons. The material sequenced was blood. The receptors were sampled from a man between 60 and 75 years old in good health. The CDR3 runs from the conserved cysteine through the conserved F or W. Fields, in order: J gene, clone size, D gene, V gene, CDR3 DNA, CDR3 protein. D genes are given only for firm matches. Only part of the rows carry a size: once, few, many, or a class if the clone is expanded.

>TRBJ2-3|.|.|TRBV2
TGTGCCAGCAGTGACGGGGTGGGTACGCAGTATTTT
CASSDGVGTQYF
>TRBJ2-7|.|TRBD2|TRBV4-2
TGTGCCAGCAGCCAAGACCTAGCGGGGGGGCGGGGCGAGCAGTACTTC
CASSQDLAGGRGEQYF
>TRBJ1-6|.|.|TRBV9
TGTGCCAGCAGCGCCCCGCCGGGGGACTATAATTCACCCCTCCACTTT
CASSAPPGDYNSPLHF
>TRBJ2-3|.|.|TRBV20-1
TGCAGTGCTCTCCGGATAGGGGAAACGAGCACAGATACGCAGTATTTT
CSALRIGETSTDTQYF
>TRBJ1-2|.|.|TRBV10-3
TGTGCCACCCGGGCTGAGGGGAACTTGAATGGCTACACCTTC
CATRAEGNLNGYTF
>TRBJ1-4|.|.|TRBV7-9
TGTGCCAGCAGCTTAGGTATACAGGGTGGCTATGAAAAACTGTTTTTT
CASSLGIQGGYEKLFF
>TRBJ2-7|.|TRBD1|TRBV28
TGTGCCAGCAGGGGAAGTGAGGGACAGGGTTACTCCTACGAGCAGTACTTC
CASRGSEGQGYSYEQYF
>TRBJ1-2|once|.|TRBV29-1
TGCAGCGTTGAAGACGCGCGGACCCCGGCGGGCTACACCTTC
CSVEDARTPAGYTF
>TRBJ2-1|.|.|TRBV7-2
TGTGCCAGCAGCTTAGCAGGGTGGCGCACCGATGAGCAGTTCTTC
CASSLAGWRTDEQFF
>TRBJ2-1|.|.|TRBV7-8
TGTGCCAGCAGCCCGGCCTTTGCGGGATCCTACTACAATGAGCAGTTCTTC
CASSPAFAGSYYNEQFF
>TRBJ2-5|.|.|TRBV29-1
TGCAGCGATCGGACGGCGCAAGAGACCCAGTACTTC
CSDRTAQETQYF
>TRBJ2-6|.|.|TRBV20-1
TGCAGTGCTAGAGGGGGGGGCACCTCTGGGGCCAACGTCCTGACTTTC
CSARGGGTSGANVLTF
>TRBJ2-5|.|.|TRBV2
TGTGCCAGCGCCCTAGTGTACCAAGAGACCCAGTACTTC
CASALVYQETQYF
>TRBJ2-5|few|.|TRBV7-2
TGTGCCAGCAGCACACTACAGGGAGGAGAGACCCAGTACTTC
CASSTLQGGETQYF
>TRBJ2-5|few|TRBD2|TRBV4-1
TGCGCCAGCAGCCCCGGACTAGCGACAGAAGAGACCCAGTACTTC
CASSPGLATEETQYF
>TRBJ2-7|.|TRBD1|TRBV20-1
TGCAGTGCTCGGGACCAGGGGGCAAAATGGTACGAGCAGTACTTC
CSARDQGAKWYEQYF
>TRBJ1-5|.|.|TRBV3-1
TGTGCCAGCAGCCAAGATGTGGGCAATCAGCCCCAGCATTTT
CASSQDVGNQPQHF